The next 15 T cell receptor beta chains were all read from a single sample in a study of T-cell memory formation after mild COVID-19 (dated by TCRdb to the early 2020s). Library creation used 5' RACE. TCRdb shows the sequencer as Illumina NovaSeq 6000. TCRdb reworked the public reads: Q25 trimming with fastp, MiXCR clone assembly, productive beta chains retained. A single entry per CDR3 protein holds the most common genes and DNA from its merged rows. This sample holds about 400,000 distinct CDR3 sequences; more than 15% were observed only once. The biggest ten clones account for 20% to 25% of the sample. Sequences were obtained from PBMCs or a T cell subset sorted from them (not recorded which). The receptors stem from a man between 18 and 29 years old who had mild COVID-19 (a few samples of this study predate the infection). The sample titles of this study are shuffled in the database, so cell type and time point are left out; the donor was told from shared clones.

CDR3 DNA sequence: TGTGCCAGCAGGCCCGGAGCAGGAAGCTCCTACGAGCAGTACTTC. Its protein product is CASRPGAGSSYEQYF. The rearrangement uses TRBV12-3 or TRBV12-4 and TRBJ2-7; D unclear. V lost 6 bases and J 0 bases, leaving 15 bases between the germline ends. This CDR3 has 15 amino acids.

J is TRBJ2-3 and V is TRBV5-1, with D possibly TRBD2 on 5 matching bases. Between the trimmed V and J ends, which lost 8 bases and 3 bases, there was a span of 19 bases. The CDR3 has 15 amino acids. Germline lookup yields CDR1 SGHRS and CDR2 YFSETQ. In nucleotides, the CDR3 is TGCGCCAGTGGCCCCCAAATAGGGAGAACAGATACGCAGTATTTT. Translating gives CASGPQIGRTDTQYF.

The gene calls are TRBV15 and TRBJ2-7; TRBD1 might be the D (5 bases). Germline-derived CDR1 and CDR2 are LNHNV and YYDKDF (reference sequence). This CDR3 comprises 13 residues. Trimming pared 5 bases from V and 3 bases from J, leaving 11 bases between. The CDR3 region is CATSPDTVYEQYF. The CDR3 bases are TGTGCCACCAGCCCGGACACTGTCTACGAGCAGTACTTC. The complete variable domain, with remaining parts taken from reference TRBV15 and TRBJ2-7, reads DAMVIQNPRYQVTQFGKPVTLSCSQTLNHNVMYWYQQKSSQAPKLLFHYYDKDFNNEADTPDNFQSRRPNTSFCFLDIRSPGLGDTAMYLCATSPDTVYEQYFGPGTRLTVT.

This clonotype turned up a few times. V usage is TRBV7-6 and J usage is TRBJ2-5; D remains unclear. Germline V CDR1 and CDR2: SGHVS, FNYEAQ. The CDR3 length is 15 residues. With 5 bases removed from V and 0 bases from J, the gap between germline ends came to 13 bases. The CDR3 nucleotides are TGTGCCAGCAGCGCAGCGCCTACGTACCAAGAGACCCAGTACTTC. Translation gives CASSAAPTYQETQYF.

The genes are TRBV20-1 and TRBJ2-3, with D perhaps given as TRBD1 or TRBD2 (5 bases each). Trimming left V 3 bases short and J 0 bases short, with 16 bases between. The CDR3 loop spans 16 amino acids. The germline V gene encodes CDR1 DFQATT and CDR2 SNEGSKA (reference sequence). The CDR3 here is CSARPLGPLSTDTQYF. CDR3 bases: TGCAGTGCTAGGCCCTTGGGACCCCTTAGCACAGATACGCAGTATTTT.

The table lists this clonotype with many counts. In DNA, the CDR3 is TGTGCCAGCAGTAGTAACGCTGGCACAGATACGCAGTATTTT. Translation: CASSSNAGTDTQYF. This chain links TRBV27 with TRBJ2-3; D remains ambiguous. Per germline, CDR1 MNHEY and CDR2 SMNVEV (reference sequence). The V end was cut by 5 bases, the J end by 1 base, with 10 bases between. The CDR3 has 14 residues.

The chain combines TRBV5-6 with TRBJ1-2; tentatively, D is TRBD1 (5 bases). The V end lost 3 bases, the J end lost 5 bases, and 14 bases lay between the germline ends. Per the germline V gene, CDR1 is SGHDT and CDR2 is YYEEEE. This CDR3 contains 14 residues. CDR3 DNA sequence: TGTGCCAGCAGCTCGGCCCGGGGCGGATATGGCTACACCTTC. Amino acid sequence: CASSSARGGYGYTF.

This clonotype was seen at least ten times. This chain connects TRBV7-2 to TRBJ2-1; 8 bases align to TRBD1. CDR3 size: 14 residues. The V and J ends lost 5 bases and 6 bases, in that order; junction bases with no gene match: 6. From germline, CDR1 is SGHTA and CDR2 FQGNSA. This chain's CDR3 is CASSGTGGRNEQFF. CDR3 sequence (DNA): TGTGCCAGCAGCGGGACAGGTGGTCGCAATGAGCAGTTCTTC.

This clonotype was observed a few times. CDR3 residues: CASNPGQRETQYF. DNA for the CDR3: TGTGCCAGCAACCCCGGTCAGAGAGAGACCCAGTACTTC. The rearrangement joins TRBV9 to TRBJ2-5; D gene unclear. V lost 6 bases, J lost 4 bases, and 13 bases lay in between. CDR1 and CDR2 from the germline V gene are SGDLS and YYNGEE. The CDR3 is 13 amino acids.

This rearrangement joins TRBV30 to TRBJ2-7, with a tentative D call TRBD1 (6 bases). CDR1 and CDR2 from the germline V gene are GTSNPN and SVGIG (reference sequence). Deletions cut 0 bases from V and 2 bases from J, with 20 bases between. The CDR3 runs 17 residues. The CDR3 protein is CAWSVPWGRGVAYEQYF. CDR3 bases: TGTGCCTGGAGTGTTCCGTGGGGCAGGGGAGTCGCCTACGAGCAGTACTTC. The full variable domain, in which reference TRBV30 and TRBJ2-7 provide the parts outside the CDR3, is SQTIHQWPATLVQPVGSPLSLECTVEGTSNPNLYWYRQAAGRGLQLLFYSVGIGQISSEVPQNLSASRPQDRQFILSSKKLLLSDSGFYLCAWSVPWGRGVAYEQYFGPGTRLTVT.

The chain is built from TRBV7-9 and TRBJ2-3; D may be TRBD1 (5 bases). The CDR3 sequence is 15 residues long. The germline V gene has CDR1 SEHNR and CDR2 FQNEAQ (reference sequence). Trimming shortened V by 5 bases and J by 0 bases, and 12 bases separated the two germline ends. The CDR3 reads CASSHSTASTDTQYF. The CDR3 DNA follows: TGTGCCAGCAGCCATTCGACAGCTAGCACAGATACGCAGTATTTT.

This clonotype came up many times. CDR3 DNA: TGCAGCGTTGAAGCAACTAGCGGGGGGGCGAATGAGCAGTTCTTC. Amino acids: CSVEATSGGANEQFF. This rearrangement joins TRBV29-1 to TRBJ2-1; TRBD2 aligns across 13 bases. The V and J ends lost 1 base and 7 bases, in that order; junction bases with no gene match: 4. The germline CDR1 and CDR2 sequences are SQVTM and ANQGSEA. The CDR3 is 15 amino acids.

This clonotype was recorded a few times. The chain uses TRBV4-3 and TRBJ1-5, with D possibly being TRBD1 (5 bases). The CDR3 sequence is 16 residues long. V was trimmed by 0 bases and J by 3 bases, leaving 12 bases between them. The germline CDR1 and CDR2 sequences are LGHNA and YSLEER. CDR3 amino acids: CASSQDWRTPNQPQHF. DNA of the CDR3: TGCGCCAGCAGCCAAGATTGGAGGACACCCAATCAGCCCCAGCATTTT.

This clonotype was found a few times. This chain joins TRBV4-1 and TRBJ2-5; 12 bases map to TRBD1. V lost 1 base and J lost 4; bases outside the gene matches: 7. The CDR3 consists of 17 residues. The germline CDR1 and CDR2 sequences are MGHRA and YSYEKL. This chain's CDR3 is CASSQGTGTGGGETQYF. The CDR3 DNA reads TGCGCCAGCAGCCAAGGGACCGGGACAGGGGGCGGAGAGACCCAGTACTTC.

This clonotype has a handful of counts. The CDR3 nucleotides are TGTGCCAGCAGTTACCGGTGGAGGGGGCTTGGAGAGACCCAGTACTTC. Amino acid sequence: CASSYRWRGLGETQYF. The genes are TRBV6-5 and TRBJ2-5; D perhaps matches TRBD1 (7 bases). The ends were cut back, 2 bases at V and 4 bases at J, with 17 bases in the middle. The CDR3 extends over 16 amino acids. Germline V gives CDR1 MNHEY, CDR2 SVGAGI.